These 5 T cell receptor beta chains came from one sample sequenced in a study of beta chain features in type 1 diabetes. Study-level results: A moderate, significant TCRB CDR3 shortening appeared in type 1 diabetes across four CD4+ subsets.

Expressed TCRB transcripts were sequenced after all isolated RNA was converted to cDNA. The protocol was immunoSEQ multiplex PCR, while the TCRdb copy is restricted to in-frame clones and leaves out a portion. The repertoire consists of around 300,000 clones, with 14% to 15% occurring once and the leading ten covering approximately 0.015%. No antigens are known for them. What was sequenced was naive CD4+ T cells from blood. These receptors originate from a man between 18 and 35 years old with type 1 diabetes.

J is TRBJ2-7 and V is TRBV7-2, with 8 bases fitting TRBD1. V was clipped by 7 bases and J by 3 bases; unmatched bases: 8. CDR3 length equals 14 residues. Germline V lookup: CDR1 SGHTA, CDR2 FQGNSA. The CDR3 here is CASTPGQAYYEQYF. CDR3 DNA: TGTGCCAGCACCCCGGGACAGGCTTACTACGAGCAGTACTTC.

In its sample, this clone was seen a few times. This rearrangement joins TRBV11-2 to TRBJ2-7; unclear D gene. CDR1 and CDR2 from the germline V gene are SGHAT and FQNNGV. Trimming cost V 5 bases and J 6 bases, with 8 bases left between them. The CDR3 has 11 amino acids. CDR3 sequence reads: CASSPRREQYF. For the CDR3, the DNA is TGTGCCAGCAGCCCGAGGCGCGAGCAGTACTTC. The entire variable domain, with the rest obtained from reference TRBV11-2 and TRBJ2-7, is as follows: EAGVAQSPRYKIIEKRQSVAFWCNPISGHATLYWYQQILGQGPKLLIQFQNNGVVDDSQLPKDRFSAERLKGVDSTLKIQPAKLEDSAVYLCASSPRREQYFGPGTRLTVT.

Regarding this clone: One end of the junction does not line up with germline, which may come from a read error. This chain links TRBV23-1 with TRBJ1-5, with D unclear. TRBV23-1 is designated an ORF whose function remains uncertain. This CDR3 has 17 residues. Here the CDR3 DNA reads TGCGCCAGCAGTCAATCTAGGTCAGATTATAGCTATCAGCCCCAGCATTTT. Residues: CASSQSRSDYSYQPQHF.

This clone has only a few counts. The V call is TRBV7-9, the J call TRBJ2-1; tentatively, D is TRBD1 (7 bases). CDR1 is SEHNR and CDR2 is FQNEAQ in the germline V gene (reference sequence). The CDR3 contains 19 residues. Trimming stripped 2 bases from V and 0 bases from J, with 20 bases between. The DNA for the CDR3 is TGTGCCAGCAGCTTACGCAGGGGGGTAGCGGATAGCTCCTACAATGAGCAGTTCTTC. Amino acid sequence: CASSLRRGVADSSYNEQFF.

This clone appeared a few times. This chain joins TRBV7-6 and TRBJ2-1; 8 nucleotides line up with TRBD1. CDR1 is SGHVS and CDR2 is FNYEAQ in the germline V gene. J was trimmed by 9 bases and V by 6 bases; bases with no gene match: 4. The CDR3 is 12 amino acids. As DNA, the CDR3 is TGTGCCAGCAGACCAACAGGGGGTGAGCAGTTCTTC. Residues: CASRPTGGEQFF.